This T cell receptor beta chain was captured by sequencing in a study of blood T cell repertoires in COVID-19. Study background: Collection of acute and convalescent COVID-19 samples took place in the United States, Italy and Spain. Sample material is recorded as cDNA or gDNA derived from T cells, B-cell-depleted T cells, or PBMCs.

As processed by the authors: Reference gene primer amplification yielded estimated nucleated cell counts. TCRdb's copy holds only in-frame clones and misses some; the assay was immunoSEQ multiplex PCR. V and J calls and clone size are as listed in that table; D and trimming were resolved from the DNA. The sample has some 230,000 clones, about 83% seen once; the top ten hold just under 7.5%. This CDR3 contains 14 residues. V was pared by 7 bases and J by 4 bases, with 5 bases of the junction left unmatched. Germline V gene data show CDR1 as LNHDA and CDR2 as SQIVND (reference sequence). This rearrangement joins TRBV19 to TRBJ2-3; 10 nucleotides line up with TRBD1. This clonotype was sampled from a woman aged 45-59 years with acute or convalescent COVID-19. Sequencing was done on a sample of peripheral blood. CDR3 sequence reads: CASNGGQGPDTQYF. The CDR3 region has the DNA TGTGCCAGTAACGGGGGACAGGGGCCAGATACGCAGTATTTT.